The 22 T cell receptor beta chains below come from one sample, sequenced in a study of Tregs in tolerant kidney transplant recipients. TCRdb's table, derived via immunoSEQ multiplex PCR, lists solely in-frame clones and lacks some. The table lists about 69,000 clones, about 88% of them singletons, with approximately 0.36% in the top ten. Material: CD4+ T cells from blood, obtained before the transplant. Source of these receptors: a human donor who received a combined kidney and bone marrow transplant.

CDR3 DNA: TGTGCCAGCAGTAAGAGTTCCGAAAAACTGTTTTTT. Protein: CASSKSSEKLFF. This chain links TRBV7-8 with TRBJ1-4; D remains ambiguous. The CDR3 consists of 12 residues. Germline CDR1 is SGHVS and CDR2 is FQNEAQ. V lost 6 bases and J lost 8, with 10 bases in between.

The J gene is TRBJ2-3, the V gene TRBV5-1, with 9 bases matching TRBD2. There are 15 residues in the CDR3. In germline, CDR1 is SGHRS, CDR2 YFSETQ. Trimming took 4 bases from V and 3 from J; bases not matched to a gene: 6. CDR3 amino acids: CASSSGLAITDTQYF. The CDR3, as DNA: TGCGCCAGCAGCAGTGGACTAGCGATTACAGATACGCAGTATTTT.

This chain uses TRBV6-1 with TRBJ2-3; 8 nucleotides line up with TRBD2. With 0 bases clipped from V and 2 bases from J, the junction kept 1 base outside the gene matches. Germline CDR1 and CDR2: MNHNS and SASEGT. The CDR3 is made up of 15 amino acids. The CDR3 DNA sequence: TGTGCCAGCAGTGAAGCACTAGCGGACACAGATACGCAGTATTTT. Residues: CASSEALADTDTQYF.

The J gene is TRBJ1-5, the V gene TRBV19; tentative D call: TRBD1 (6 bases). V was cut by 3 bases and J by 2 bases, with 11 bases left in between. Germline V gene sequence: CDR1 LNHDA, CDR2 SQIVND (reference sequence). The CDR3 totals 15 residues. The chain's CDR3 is CASSILQGGNQPQHF. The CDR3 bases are TGTGCCAGTAGTATTCTACAGGGAGGCAATCAGCCCCAGCATTTT.

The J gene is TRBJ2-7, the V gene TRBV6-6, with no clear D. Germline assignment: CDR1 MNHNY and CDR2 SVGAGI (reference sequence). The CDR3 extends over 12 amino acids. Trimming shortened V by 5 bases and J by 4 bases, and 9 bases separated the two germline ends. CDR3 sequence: CASSSSFYEQYF. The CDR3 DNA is TGTGCCAGCAGTAGTAGCTTTTACGAGCAGTACTTC.

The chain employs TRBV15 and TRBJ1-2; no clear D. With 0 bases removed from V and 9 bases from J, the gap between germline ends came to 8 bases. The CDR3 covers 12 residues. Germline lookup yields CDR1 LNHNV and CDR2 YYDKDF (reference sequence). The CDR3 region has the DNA TGTGCCACCAGCAGAGATTCGTTAAGCTACACCTTC. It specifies CATSRDSLSYTF.

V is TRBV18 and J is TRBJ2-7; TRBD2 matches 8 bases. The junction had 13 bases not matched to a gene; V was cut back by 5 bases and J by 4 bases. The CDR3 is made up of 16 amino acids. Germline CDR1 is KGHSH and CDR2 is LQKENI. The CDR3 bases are TGTGCCAGCTCATCTAGGCGGGACCGGGAGGGTTACGAGCAGTACTTC. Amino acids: CASSSRRDREGYEQYF.

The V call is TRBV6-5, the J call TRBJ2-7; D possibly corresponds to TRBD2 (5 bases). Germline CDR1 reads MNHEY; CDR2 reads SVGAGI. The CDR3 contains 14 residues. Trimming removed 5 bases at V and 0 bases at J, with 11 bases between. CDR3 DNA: TGTGCCAGCAGTCAGGACGGACTCTCCTACGAGCAGTACTTC. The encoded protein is CASSQDGLSYEQYF.

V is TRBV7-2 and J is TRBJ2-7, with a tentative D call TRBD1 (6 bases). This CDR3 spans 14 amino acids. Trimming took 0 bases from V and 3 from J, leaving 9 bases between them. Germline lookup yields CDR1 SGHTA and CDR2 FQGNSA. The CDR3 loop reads CASSLAAGDYEQYF. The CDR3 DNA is TGTGCCAGCAGCTTAGCGGCAGGGGACTACGAGCAGTACTTC.

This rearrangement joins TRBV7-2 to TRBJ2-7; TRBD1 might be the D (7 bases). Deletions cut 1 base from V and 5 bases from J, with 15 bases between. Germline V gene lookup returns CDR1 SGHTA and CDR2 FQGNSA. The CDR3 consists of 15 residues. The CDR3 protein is CASSLGQGGANEQYF. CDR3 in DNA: TGTGCCAGCAGCTTAGGACAGGGAGGTGCCAACGAGCAGTACTTC.

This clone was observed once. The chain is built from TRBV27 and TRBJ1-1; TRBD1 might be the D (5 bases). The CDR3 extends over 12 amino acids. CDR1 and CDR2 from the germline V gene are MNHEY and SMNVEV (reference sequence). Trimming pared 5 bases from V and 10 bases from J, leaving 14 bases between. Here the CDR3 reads CASSTQGVRAFF. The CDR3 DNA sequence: TGTGCCAGCAGTACGCAAGGGGTTAGAGCTTTCTTT.

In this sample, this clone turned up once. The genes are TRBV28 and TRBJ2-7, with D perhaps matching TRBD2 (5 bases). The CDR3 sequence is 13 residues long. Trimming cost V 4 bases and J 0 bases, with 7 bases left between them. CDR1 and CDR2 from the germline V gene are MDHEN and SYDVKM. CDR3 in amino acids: CASSYTSSYEQYF. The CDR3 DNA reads TGTGCCAGCAGTTATACTAGCTCCTACGAGCAGTACTTC.

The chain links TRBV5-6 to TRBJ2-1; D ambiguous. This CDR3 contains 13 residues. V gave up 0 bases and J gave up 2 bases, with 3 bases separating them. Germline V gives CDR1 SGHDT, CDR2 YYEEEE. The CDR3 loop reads CASSLDTYNEQFF. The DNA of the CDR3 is TGTGCCAGCAGCTTGGACACCTACAATGAGCAGTTCTTC.

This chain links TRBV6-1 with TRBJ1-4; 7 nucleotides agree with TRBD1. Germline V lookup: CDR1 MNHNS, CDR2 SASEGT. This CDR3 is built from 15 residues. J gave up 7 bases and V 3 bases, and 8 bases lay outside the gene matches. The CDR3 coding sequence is TGTGCCAGCAGTGACCCACACAGGGGTGGTGAAAAACTGTTTTTT. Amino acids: CASSDPHRGGEKLFF.

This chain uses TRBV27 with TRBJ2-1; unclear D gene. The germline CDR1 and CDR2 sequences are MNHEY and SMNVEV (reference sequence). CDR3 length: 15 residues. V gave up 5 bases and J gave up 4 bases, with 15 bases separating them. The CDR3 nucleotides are TGTGCCAGCAGTATAGTAGTTTTACCTTACAATGAGCAGTTCTTC. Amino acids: CASSIVVLPYNEQFF.

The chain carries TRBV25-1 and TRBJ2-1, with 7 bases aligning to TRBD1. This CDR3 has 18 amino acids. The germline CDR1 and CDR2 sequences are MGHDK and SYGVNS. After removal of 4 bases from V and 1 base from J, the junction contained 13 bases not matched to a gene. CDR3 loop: CASSGWGRQGVSYNEQFF. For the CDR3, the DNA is TGTGCCAGCAGTGGTTGGGGGAGACAGGGAGTTTCCTACAATGAGCAGTTCTTC.

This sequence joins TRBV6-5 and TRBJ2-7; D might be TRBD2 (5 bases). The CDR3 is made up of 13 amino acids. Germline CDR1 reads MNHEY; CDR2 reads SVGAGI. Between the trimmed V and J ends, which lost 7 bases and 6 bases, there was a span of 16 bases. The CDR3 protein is CASTATSGLEQYF. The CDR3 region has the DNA TGTGCCAGCACGGCTACTAGTGGCCTCGAGCAGTACTTC.

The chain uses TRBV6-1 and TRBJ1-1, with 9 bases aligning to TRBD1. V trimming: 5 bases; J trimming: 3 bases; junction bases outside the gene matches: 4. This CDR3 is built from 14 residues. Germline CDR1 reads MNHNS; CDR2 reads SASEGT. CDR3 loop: CASSSRDRDTEAFF. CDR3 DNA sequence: TGTGCCAGCAGTAGCCGGGACAGGGACACTGAAGCTTTCTTT.

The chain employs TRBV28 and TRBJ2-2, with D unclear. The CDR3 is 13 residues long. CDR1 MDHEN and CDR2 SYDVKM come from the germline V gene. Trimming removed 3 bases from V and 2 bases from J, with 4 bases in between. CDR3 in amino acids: CASSFRNTGELFF. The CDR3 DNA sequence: TGTGCCAGCAGTTTCAGAAACACCGGGGAGCTGTTTTTT.

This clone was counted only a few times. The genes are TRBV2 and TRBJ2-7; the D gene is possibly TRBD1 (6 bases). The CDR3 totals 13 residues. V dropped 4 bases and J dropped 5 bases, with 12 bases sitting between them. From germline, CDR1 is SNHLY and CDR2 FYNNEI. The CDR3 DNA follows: TGTGCCAGCAGTGCACAGGGATTACACGAGCAGTACTTC. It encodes CASSAQGLHEQYF.

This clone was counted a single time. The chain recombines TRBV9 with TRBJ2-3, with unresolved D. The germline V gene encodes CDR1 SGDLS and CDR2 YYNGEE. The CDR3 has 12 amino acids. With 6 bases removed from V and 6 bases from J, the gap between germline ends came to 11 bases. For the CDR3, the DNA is TGTGCCAGCAACCTTGCCGAGGATACGCAGTATTTT. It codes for CASNLAEDTQYF.

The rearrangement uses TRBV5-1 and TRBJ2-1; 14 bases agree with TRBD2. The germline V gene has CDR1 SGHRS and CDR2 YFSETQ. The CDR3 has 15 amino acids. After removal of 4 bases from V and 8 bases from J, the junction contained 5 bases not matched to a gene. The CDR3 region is CASSPGTSGSDEQFF. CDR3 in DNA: TGCGCCAGCAGCCCTGGGACTAGCGGGAGTGATGAGCAGTTCTTC.